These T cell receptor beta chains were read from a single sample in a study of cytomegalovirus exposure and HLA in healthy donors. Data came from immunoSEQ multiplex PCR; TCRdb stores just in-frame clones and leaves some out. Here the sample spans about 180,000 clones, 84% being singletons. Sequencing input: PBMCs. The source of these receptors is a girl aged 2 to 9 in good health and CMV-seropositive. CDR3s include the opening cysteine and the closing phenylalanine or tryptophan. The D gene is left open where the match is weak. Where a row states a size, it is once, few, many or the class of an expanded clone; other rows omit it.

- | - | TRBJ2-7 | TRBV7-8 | CASSPQPKEQYF | TGTGCCAGCAGCCCACAGCCTAAGGAGCAGTACTTC
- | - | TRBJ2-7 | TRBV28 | CASSSGHEYEQYF | TGTGCCAGCAGTTCCGGACACGAATACGAGCAGTACTTC
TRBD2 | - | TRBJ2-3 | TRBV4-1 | CASSLCPIAGGLSDTQYF | TGCGCCAGCAGCCTTTGCCCGATAGCGGGGGGGCTTTCAGATACGCAGTATTTT
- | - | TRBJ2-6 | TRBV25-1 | CASSTGILAGANVLTF | TGTGCCAGCAGTACAGGGATCTTGGCTGGGGCCAACGTCCTGACTTTC
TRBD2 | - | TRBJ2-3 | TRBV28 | CASGGVIAEGRFRHTQYF | TGTGCCAGCGGGGGGGTAATTGCGGAAGGCCGTTTCCGTCATACGCAGTATTTT
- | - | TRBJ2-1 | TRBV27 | CASSSQLEEDEQFF | TGTGCCAGCAGTTCTCAACTAGAAGAGGATGAGCAGTTCTTC
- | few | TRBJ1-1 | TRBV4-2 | CASSQEAQNTEAFF | TGTGCCAGCAGCCAAGAGGCTCAGAACACTGAAGCTTTCTTT
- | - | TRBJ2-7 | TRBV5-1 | CASSLGVQAGSGEQYF | TGCGCCAGCAGCCTTGGCGTACAGGCGGGGTCGGGGGAGCAGTACTTC
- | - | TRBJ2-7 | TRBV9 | CASSVGDSNYEQYF | TGTGCCAGCAGCGTAGGTGACAGCAATTACGAGCAGTACTTC
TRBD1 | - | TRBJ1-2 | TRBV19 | CASSIQTTGQGFSYGYTF | TGTGCCAGTAGTATTCAAACAACGGGACAGGGATTCTCCTATGGCTACACCTTC
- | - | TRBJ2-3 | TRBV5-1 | CASSPNTDTQYF | TGCGCCAGCAGCCCCAACACAGATACGCAGTATTTT
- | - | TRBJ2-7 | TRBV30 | CAAWEWGSGEQYF | TGTGCCGCCTGGGAGTGGGGTTCCGGCGAGCAGTACTTC
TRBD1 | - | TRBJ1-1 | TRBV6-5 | CASLTITTGKTEAFF | TGTGCCAGCCTGACAATTACGACAGGGAAGACTGAAGCTTTCTTT
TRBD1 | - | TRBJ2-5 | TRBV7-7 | CASSRTGDQETQYF | TGTGCTAGCAGCCGGACAGGGGACCAGGAGACCCAGTACTTC
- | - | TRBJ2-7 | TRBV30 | CAWSVTGASYEQYF | TGTGCCTGGAGTGTAACAGGAGCATCCTACGAGCAGTACTTC
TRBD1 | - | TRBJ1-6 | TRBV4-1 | CASSQQTGYNSPLHF | TGCGCCAGCAGCCAACAGACAGGGTACAATTCACCCCTCCACTTT
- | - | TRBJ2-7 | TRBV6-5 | CASSYRGYEQYF | TGTGCCAGCAGTTACAGGGGCTACGAGCAGTACTTC
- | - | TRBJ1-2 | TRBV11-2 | CASSSYRRQRNYGYTF | TGTGCCAGCAGCTCCTATAGGAGACAGAGAAACTATGGCTACACCTTC
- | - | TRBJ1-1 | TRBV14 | CASSQGPGSQAFF | TGTGCCAGCAGCCAAGGGCCGGGGTCTCAAGCTTTCTTT
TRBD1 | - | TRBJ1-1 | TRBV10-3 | CAIRKTGTVNTEAFF | TGTGCCATCAGGAAGACCGGGACAGTGAACACTGAAGCTTTCTTT
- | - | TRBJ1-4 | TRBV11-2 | CASIGAGTTNEKLFF | TGTGCCAGCATTGGCGCAGGGACAACTAATGAAAAACTGTTTTTT
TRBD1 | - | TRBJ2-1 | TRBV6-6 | CASSYAGQGHQFF | TGTGCCAGCAGTTACGCGGGACAGGGGCATCAGTTCTTC
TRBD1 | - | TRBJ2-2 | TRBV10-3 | CAISPGTGFGGELFF | TGTGCCATCAGTCCCGGGACAGGGTTCGGCGGGGAGCTGTTTTTT
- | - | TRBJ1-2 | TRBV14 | CASSPGTGIYGYTF | TGTGCCAGCAGCCCTGGAACAGGGATCTATGGCTACACCTTC
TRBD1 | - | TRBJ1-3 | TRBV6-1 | CASSAWTGRSGNTIYF | TGTGCCAGCAGTGCCTGGACAGGCCGCTCTGGAAACACCATATATTTT
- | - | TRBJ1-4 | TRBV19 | CASRKTAEKLFF | TGTGCCAGTCGGAAAACAGCCGAAAAACTGTTTTTT
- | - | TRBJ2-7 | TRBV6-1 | CASSEAHGSSYEQYF | TGTGCCAGCAGTGAGGCACATGGCAGCTCCTACGAGCAGTACTTC
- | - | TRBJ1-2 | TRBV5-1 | CASSPRGNLIVGYTF | TGCGCCAGCAGCCCGAGAGGGAACTTAATAGTTGGCTACACCTTC
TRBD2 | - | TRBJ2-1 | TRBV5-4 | CASSLGSGGPYNEQFF | TGTGCCAGCAGCTTGGGTAGCGGGGGACCTTACAATGAGCAGTTCTTC
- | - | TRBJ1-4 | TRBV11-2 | CASSLSTATNEKLFF | TGTGCCAGCAGCTTGTCCACTGCAACTAATGAAAAACTGTTTTTT
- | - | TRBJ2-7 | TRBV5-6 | CASSPPLLVRESGEQYF | TGTGCCAGCAGCCCCCCCCTACTTGTTCGGGAATCGGGCGAGCAGTACTTC
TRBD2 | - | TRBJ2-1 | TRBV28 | CASSLSGRSYNEQFF | TGTGCCAGCAGCCTAAGCGGGAGGTCCTACAATGAGCAGTTCTTC
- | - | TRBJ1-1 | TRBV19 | CASSIASTVNTEAFF | TGTGCCAGTAGTATAGCTTCGACAGTGAACACTGAAGCTTTCTTT
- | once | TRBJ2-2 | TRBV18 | CASSRLAGTGELFF | TGTGCCAGCTCAAGGCTAGCCGGTACCGGGGAGCTGTTTTTT
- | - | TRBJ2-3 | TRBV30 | CAGGRDTQYF | TGTGCCGGAGGGCGAGATACGCAGTATTTT
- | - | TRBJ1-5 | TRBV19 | CASSIRWSSNQPQHF | TGTGCCAGTAGTATCAGGTGGTCTAGCAATCAGCCCCAGCATTTT
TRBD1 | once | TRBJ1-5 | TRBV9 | CASSVGTGGGQPQHF | TGTGCCAGCAGCGTGGGGACAGGGGGCGGTCAGCCCCAGCATTTT
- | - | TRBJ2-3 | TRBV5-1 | CASSFRLGGTDTQYF | TGCGCCAGCAGCTTTCGACTAGGAGGCACAGATACGCAGTATTTT
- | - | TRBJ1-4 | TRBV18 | CASSPQGVGEKLFF | TGTGCCAGCTCACCCCAGGGCGTCGGCGAAAAACTGTTTTTT
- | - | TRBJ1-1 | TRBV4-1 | CASSLPQRQPEAFF | TGCGCCAGCAGCCTACCTCAGCGACAGCCTGAAGCTTTCTTT
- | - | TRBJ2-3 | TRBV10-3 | CAISPGAGRDTQYF | TGTGCCATCAGTCCAGGTGCGGGGCGAGATACGCAGTATTTT
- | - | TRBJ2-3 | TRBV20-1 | CSAERQATQYF | TGCAGTGCTGAGAGACAGGCTACGCAGTATTTT
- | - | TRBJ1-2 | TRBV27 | CASAFYGYTF | TGTGCCAGCGCGTTTTATGGCTACACCTTC
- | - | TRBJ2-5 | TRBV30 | CAWSVGRTGEGETQYF | TGTGCCTGGAGTGTAGGCCGGACCGGGGAAGGAGAGACCCAGTACTTC
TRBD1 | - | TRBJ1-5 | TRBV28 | CASTRDRGLIQPQHF | TGTGCCAGCACCAGGGACAGGGGATTGATTCAGCCCCAGCATTTT
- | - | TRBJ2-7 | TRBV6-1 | CASSEVFYRDIDEQYF | TGTGCCAGCAGTGAAGTTTTTTACAGGGACATCGACGAGCAGTACTTC
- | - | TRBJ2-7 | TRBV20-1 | CSASQGYEQYF | TGCAGTGCTTCACAGGGCTACGAGCAGTACTTC
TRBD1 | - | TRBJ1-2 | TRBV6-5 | CASTKNRGLYGYTF | TGTGCCAGCACCAAAAACAGGGGCCTCTATGGCTACACCTTC
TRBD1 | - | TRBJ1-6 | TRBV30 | CAWSVGGQGNSPLHF | TGTGCCTGGAGTGTAGGGGGACAGGGCAATTCACCCCTCCACTTT
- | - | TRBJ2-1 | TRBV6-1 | CASSEAQFQFF | TGTGCCAGCAGTGAAGCGCAGTTTCAGTTCTTC
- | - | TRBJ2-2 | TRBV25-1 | CASSEQGAIGELFF | TGTGCCAGCAGTGAACAAGGGGCAATCGGGGAGCTGTTTTTT
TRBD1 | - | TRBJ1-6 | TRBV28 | CASSFPQGAYNSPLHF | TGTGCCAGCAGTTTCCCCCAGGGGGCCTATAATTCACCCCTCCACTTT
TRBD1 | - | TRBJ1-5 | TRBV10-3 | CAISEGQGINQPQHF | TGTGCCATCAGTGAGGGACAGGGAATCAATCAGCCCCAGCATTTT
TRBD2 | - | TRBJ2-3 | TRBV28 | CASSLIPSGRSDTQYF | TGTGCCAGCAGTTTGATTCCTAGCGGGAGATCGGATACGCAGTATTTT
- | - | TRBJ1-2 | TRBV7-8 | CASSPLATGFVRGYTF | TGTGCCAGCAGCCCCTTGGCGACAGGTTTCGTGCGGGGCTACACCTTC